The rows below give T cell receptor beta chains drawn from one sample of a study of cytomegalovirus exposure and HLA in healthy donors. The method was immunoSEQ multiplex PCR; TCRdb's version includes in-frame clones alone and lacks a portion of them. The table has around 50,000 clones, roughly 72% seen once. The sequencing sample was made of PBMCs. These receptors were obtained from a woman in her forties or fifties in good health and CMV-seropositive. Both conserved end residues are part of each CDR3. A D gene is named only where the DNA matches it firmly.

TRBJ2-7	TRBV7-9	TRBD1	TGTGCCAGCAGCCGTGGGACAGGGGGCTACGAGCAGTACTTC	CASSRGTGGYEQYF
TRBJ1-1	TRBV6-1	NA	TGTGCCAGCAGAGAAAGCTTCGCGAACACTGAAGCTTTCTTT	CASRESFANTEAFF
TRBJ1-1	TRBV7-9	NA	TGTTCCAGCAGCCTCGAGCTAGTATCGGCTTTCTTT	CSSSLELVSAFF
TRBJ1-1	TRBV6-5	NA	TGTGCCAGCAGGCGAGGCCAGGGGAGAACTGAAGCTTTCTTT	CASRRGQGRTEAFF
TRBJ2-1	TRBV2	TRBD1	TGTGCCACAAAGCGACAGGGGCTGGACAATGAGCAGTTCTTC	CATKRQGLDNEQFF
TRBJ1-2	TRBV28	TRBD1	TGTGCCAGCAGTTCGGGGACAGGTTTCTATGGCTACACCTTC	CASSSGTGFYGYTF
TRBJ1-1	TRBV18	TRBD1	TGTGCCAGCTCACGGGACAGAGGGAACACTGAAGCTTTCTTT	CASSRDRGNTEAFF
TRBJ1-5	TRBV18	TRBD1	TGTGCCAGCTCACCCGGGACAGGGGAGCCCCAGCATTTT	CASSPGTGEPQHF
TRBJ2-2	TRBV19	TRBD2	TGTGCCAGTAGTATGGAGGGACTAGCCACCGGGGAGCTGTTTTTT	CASSMEGLATGELFF
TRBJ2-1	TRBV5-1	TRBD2	TGCGCCAGCAGCGTTCTAGCGGGAGGAAGTGAGCAGTTCTTC	CASSVLAGGSEQFF
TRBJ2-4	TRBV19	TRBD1	TGTGCCAGTAGTCGACGACAGGGTTTAGCCAAAAACATTCAGTACTTC	CASSRRQGLAKNIQYF
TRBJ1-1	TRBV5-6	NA	TGTGCCAGCAGCCGGGACTGGGGCGCTGAAGCTTTCTTT	CASSRDWGAEAFF
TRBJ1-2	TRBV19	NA	TGTGCCAGTAGAAATGGGGGGTTAGACTATGGCTACACCTTC	CASRNGGLDYGYTF